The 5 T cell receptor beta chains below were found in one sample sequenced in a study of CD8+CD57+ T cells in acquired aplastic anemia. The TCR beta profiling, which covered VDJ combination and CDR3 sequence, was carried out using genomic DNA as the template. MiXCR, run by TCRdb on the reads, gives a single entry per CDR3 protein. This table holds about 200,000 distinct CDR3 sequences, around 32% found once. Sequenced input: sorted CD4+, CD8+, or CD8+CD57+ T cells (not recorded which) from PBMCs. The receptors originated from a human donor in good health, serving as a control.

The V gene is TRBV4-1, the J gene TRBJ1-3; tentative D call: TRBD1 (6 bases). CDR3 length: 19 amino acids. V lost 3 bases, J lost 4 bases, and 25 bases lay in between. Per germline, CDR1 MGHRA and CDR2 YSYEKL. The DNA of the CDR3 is TGCGCCAGCAGCCACTTTAGACCGGGACACCTTCCACTCGGAAACACCATATATTTT. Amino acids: CASSHFRPGHLPLGNTIYF.

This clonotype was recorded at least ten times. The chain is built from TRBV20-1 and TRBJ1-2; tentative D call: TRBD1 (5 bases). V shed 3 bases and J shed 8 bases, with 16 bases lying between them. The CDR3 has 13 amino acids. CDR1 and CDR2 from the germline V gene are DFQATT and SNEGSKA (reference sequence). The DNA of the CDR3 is TGCAGTGCTAGCATCCCCCAGGGAGACGGCTACACCTTC. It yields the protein CSASIPQGDGYTF.

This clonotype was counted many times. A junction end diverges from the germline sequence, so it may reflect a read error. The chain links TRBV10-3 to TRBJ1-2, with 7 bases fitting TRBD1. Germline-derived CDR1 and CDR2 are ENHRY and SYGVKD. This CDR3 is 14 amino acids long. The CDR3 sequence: CASSDDRADYGYTF. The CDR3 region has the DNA TGTGCCAGCAGTGATGACAGGGCCGACTATGGCTACACCTTC.

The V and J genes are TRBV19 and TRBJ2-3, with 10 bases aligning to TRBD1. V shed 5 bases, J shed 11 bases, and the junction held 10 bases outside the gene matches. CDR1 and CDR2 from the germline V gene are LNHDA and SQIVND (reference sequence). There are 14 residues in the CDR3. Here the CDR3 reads CASSFGTGVLEQYF. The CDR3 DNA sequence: TGTGCCAGTAGTTTCGGGACAGGGGTGCTTGAGCAGTATTTT.

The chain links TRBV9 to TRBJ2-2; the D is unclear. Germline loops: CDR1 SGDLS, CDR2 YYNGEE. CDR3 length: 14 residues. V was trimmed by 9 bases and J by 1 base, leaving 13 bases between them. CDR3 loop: CATKPPKNTGELFF. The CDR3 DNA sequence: TGTGCCACCAAACCACCCAAGAACACCGGGGAGCTGTTTTTT.